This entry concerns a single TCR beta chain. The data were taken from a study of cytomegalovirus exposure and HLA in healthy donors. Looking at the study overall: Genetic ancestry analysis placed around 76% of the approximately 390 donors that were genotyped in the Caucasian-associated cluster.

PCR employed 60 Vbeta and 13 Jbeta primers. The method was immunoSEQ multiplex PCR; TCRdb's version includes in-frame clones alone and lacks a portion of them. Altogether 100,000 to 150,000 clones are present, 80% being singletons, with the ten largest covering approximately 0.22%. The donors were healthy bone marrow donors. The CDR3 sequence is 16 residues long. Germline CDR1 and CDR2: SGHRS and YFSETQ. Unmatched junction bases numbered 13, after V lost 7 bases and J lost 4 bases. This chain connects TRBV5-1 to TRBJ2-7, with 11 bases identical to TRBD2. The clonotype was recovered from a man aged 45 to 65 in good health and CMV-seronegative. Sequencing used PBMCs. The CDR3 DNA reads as TGCGCCAGCGGCAGGAGGGGGACTAGCGGTTTGTACGAGCAGTACTTC. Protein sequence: CASGRRGTSGLYEQYF.